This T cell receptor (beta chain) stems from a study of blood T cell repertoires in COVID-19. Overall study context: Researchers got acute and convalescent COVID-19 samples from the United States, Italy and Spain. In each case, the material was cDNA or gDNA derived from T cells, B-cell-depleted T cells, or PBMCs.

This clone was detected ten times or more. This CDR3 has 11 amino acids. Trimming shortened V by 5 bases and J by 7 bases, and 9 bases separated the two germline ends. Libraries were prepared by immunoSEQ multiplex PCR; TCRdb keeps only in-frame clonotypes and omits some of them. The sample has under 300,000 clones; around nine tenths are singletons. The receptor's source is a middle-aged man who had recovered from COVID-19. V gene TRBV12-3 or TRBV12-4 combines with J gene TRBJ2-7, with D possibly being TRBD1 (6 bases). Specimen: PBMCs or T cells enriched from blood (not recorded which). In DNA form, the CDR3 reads TGTGCCAGCAGTCTCGGACAGGAGCAGTACTTC. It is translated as CASSLGQEQYF.